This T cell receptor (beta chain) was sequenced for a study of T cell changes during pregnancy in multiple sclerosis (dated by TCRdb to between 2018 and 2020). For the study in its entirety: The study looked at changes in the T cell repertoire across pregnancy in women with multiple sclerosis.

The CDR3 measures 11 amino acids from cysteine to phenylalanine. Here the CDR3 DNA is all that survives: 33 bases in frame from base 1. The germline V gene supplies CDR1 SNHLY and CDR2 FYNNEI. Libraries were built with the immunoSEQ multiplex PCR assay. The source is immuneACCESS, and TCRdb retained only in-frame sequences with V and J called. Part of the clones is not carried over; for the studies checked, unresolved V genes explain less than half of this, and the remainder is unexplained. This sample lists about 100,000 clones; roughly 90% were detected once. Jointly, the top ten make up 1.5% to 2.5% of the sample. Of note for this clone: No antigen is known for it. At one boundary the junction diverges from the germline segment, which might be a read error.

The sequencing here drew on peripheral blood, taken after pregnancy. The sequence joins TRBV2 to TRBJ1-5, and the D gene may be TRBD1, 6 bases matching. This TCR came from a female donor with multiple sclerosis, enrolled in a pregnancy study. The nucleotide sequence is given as TGTGCCAGCGGGACGACAGGACCCGGAGACTTT. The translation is CASGTTGPGDF.